This passage covers 32 T cell receptor beta chains from one sample sequenced in a study of shared clonotypes between healthy human individuals. Assay: immunoSEQ multiplex PCR; the TCRdb copy retains only in-frame clones and omits some. The sample comprises about 690,000 clones, about nine tenths of which are singletons, and around a third rests with the top ten. Specimen: memory CD8+ T cells from PBMCs. Sample subset: CD45RO+ cells pooled with CCR7-negative TemRA cells. The receptors were gathered from a man younger than 30 in good health. Some clones in this sample may be carry-over from other donors' samples.

The chain links TRBV4-1 to TRBJ1-1; perhaps TRBD1 as D (6 bases). CDR1 and CDR2 from the germline V gene are MGHRA and YSYEKL. Trimming took off 3 bases at V and 8 bases at J, with 19 bases between the two ends. The CDR3 length is 15 residues. The CDR3 nucleotides are TGCGCCAGCAGCCAGGCTGTGACAGGCCACATCGAAGCTTTCTTT. Amino acids: CASSQAVTGHIEAFF.

This clone showed up just a few times. The V and J genes are TRBV7-9 and TRBJ1-1; the D is unclear. The germline V gene encodes CDR1 SEHNR and CDR2 FQNEAQ (reference sequence). Trimming took off 2 bases at V and 0 bases at J, with 7 bases between the two ends. The length of the CDR3 is 14 residues. CDR3 sequence reads: CASSLTPVNTEAFF. In nucleotides, the CDR3 is TGTGCCAGCAGCTTAACTCCAGTGAACACTGAAGCTTTCTTT.

V usage is TRBV7-9 and J usage is TRBJ1-1; a possible D gene is TRBD1 (5 bases). Germline V gives CDR1 SEHNR, CDR2 FQNEAQ (reference sequence). V dropped 4 bases and J dropped 2 bases, with 14 bases sitting between them. This CDR3 spans 15 amino acids. Written as DNA, the CDR3 is TGTGCCAGCAGCTCCGCCGGGACTTTAAACACTGAAGCTTTCTTT. This gives the protein CASSSAGTLNTEAFF.

The V call is TRBV11-2, the J call TRBJ1-1; D gene ambiguous. The CDR3 has 17 amino acids. V lost 1 base and J 2 bases, leaving 17 bases between the germline ends. Germline V gene sequence: CDR1 SGHAT, CDR2 FQNNGV. CDR3 protein: CASSLVVGWASNTEAFF. CDR3 nucleotide sequence: TGTGCCAGCAGCTTAGTTGTAGGGTGGGCGTCCAACACTGAAGCTTTCTTT.

The CDR3 region is CASTGIGDTQYF. CDR3 in DNA: TGTGCCAGCACGGGGATCGGTGATACGCAGTATTTT. The rearrangement uses TRBV9 and TRBJ2-3; possible D gene TRBD2, 5 bases. Germline CDR1 is SGDLS and CDR2 is YYNGEE. CDR3 size: 12 residues. V lost 6 bases, J lost 6 bases, and 11 bases lay in between. Based on the CDR3 plus reference TRBV9 and TRBJ2-3, the full variable domain is DSGVTQTPKHLITATGQRVTLRCSPRSGDLSVYWYQQSLDQGLQFLIQYYNGEERAKGNILERFSAQQFPDLHSELNLSSLELGDSALYFCASTGIGDTQYFGPGTRLTVL.

Concerning this clone itself: Being one base from a much bigger clone, this may be a read error. Other DNA sequences in this specimen translate into the identical CDR3. V usage is TRBV11-2 and J usage is TRBJ1-1; unclear D gene. V dropped 1 base and J dropped 1 base, with 4 bases sitting between them. The CDR3 sequence is 13 residues long. Germline V gene sequence: CDR1 SGHAT, CDR2 FQNNGV. The CDR3, as DNA: TGTGCCAGCAGCTTAGGAGGGAACACTGAAGCTTTCTTT. It translates to CASSLGGNTEAFF.

The chain joins TRBV9 to TRBJ2-3; D gene uncertain. This CDR3 has 13 amino acids. In germline, CDR1 is SGDLS, CDR2 YYNGEE. V was shortened by 3 bases and J by 10 bases, with 15 bases between the two germline ends. The CDR3 DNA is TGTGCCAGCAGCGCACCTTCTAGTTATGCGCAGTATTTT. Its translation is CASSAPSSYAQYF.

This chain joins TRBV19 and TRBJ1-1; the D gene is possibly TRBD1 (5 bases). This CDR3 spans 16 amino acids. V lost 7 bases and J 5 bases, leaving 23 bases between the germline ends. Germline values: CDR1 LNHDA, CDR2 SQIVND (reference sequence). The CDR3 nucleotides are TGTGCCAGTACCCCGGGACCCTACCCGTCGGAGACTGAAGCTTTCTTT. Encoded protein: CASTPGPYPSETEAFF.

The chain links TRBV27 to TRBJ1-1, with 8 nucleotides matching TRBD1. Per germline, CDR1 MNHEY and CDR2 SMNVEV (reference sequence). V lost 9 bases and J lost 1; bases outside the gene matches: 7. This CDR3 region has 14 residues. CDR3 DNA sequence: TGTGCCAGTTCACCGGGACAGGCGAACACTGAAGCTTTCTTT. It is translated as CASSPGQANTEAFF.

The rearrangement uses TRBV14 and TRBJ2-7; 8 nucleotides agree with TRBD2. The V and J ends lost 3 bases and 0 bases, in that order; junction bases with no gene match: 1. The CDR3 length is 14 residues. Germline V lookup: CDR1 SGHDN, CDR2 FVKESK. This CDR3 is CASSQSGSSYEQYF. The CDR3 DNA is TGTGCCAGCAGCCAGAGCGGGAGCTCCTACGAGCAGTACTTC.

The gene calls are TRBV2 and TRBJ2-7, with 11 bases matching TRBD2. CDR3 length: 16 amino acids. Germline V gene sequence: CDR1 SNHLY, CDR2 FYNNEI. J lost 4 bases, V lost 6 bases, and 11 bases had no gene match. The CDR3 DNA reads as TGTGCCAGCAGCACACCCGGGACTAGCGGCGATTACGAGCAGTACTTC. Translated, it gives CASSTPGTSGDYEQYF.

The table lists this clone with a count of one. This chain links TRBV4-1 with TRBJ2-7; the D call may be TRBD1 or TRBD2 (5 bases each). CDR3 size: 14 residues. Germline CDR1 reads MGHRA; CDR2 reads YSYEKL. The germline V and J ends were trimmed by 4 bases and 0 bases, with 10 bases remaining between them. CDR3 sequence (DNA): TGCGCCAGCAGCCGGGGGACCACCTCCTACGAGCAGTACTTC. It specifies CASSRGTTSYEQYF.

This chain's CDR3 is CASSTGGESYGYTF. The CDR3 DNA follows: TGTGCCAGCTCAACCGGGGGGGAGTCGTATGGCTACACCTTC. This chain uses TRBV9 with TRBJ1-2, with a weak D call TRBD1 (5 bases). There are 14 residues in the CDR3. V lost 7 bases and J 5 bases, leaving 18 bases between the germline ends. CDR1 and CDR2 (germline): SGDLS, YYNGEE.

V gene TRBV4-3 combines with J gene TRBJ2-5; 7 nucleotides match TRBD2. Gene TRBJ2-7 matches the end of the DNA better, so the J call may be wrong. Looked up from germline, CDR1 is LGHNA and CDR2 is YSLEER. The CDR3 sequence is 15 residues long. The CDR3 coding sequence is TGCGCCAGCAGCCGCTGGGGGGGAAAGGGGTACGAGCAGTACTTC. This translates into CASSRWGGKGYEQYF.

V is TRBV6-1 and J is TRBJ2-1; D not resolved. The CDR3 has 13 amino acids. CDR1 and CDR2 from the germline V gene are MNHNS and SASEGT. V was clipped by 7 bases and J by 0 bases, with 7 bases between them. The DNA of the CDR3 is TGTGCCAGCACGGTGTTCTCCTACAATGAGCAGTTCTTC. Encoded protein: CASTVFSYNEQFF.

The chain employs TRBV4-2 and TRBJ2-3; TRBD2 might be the D (7 bases). This CDR3 has 16 amino acids. Germline CDR1 and CDR2: LGHNA and YNFKEQ. V dropped 1 base and J dropped 3 bases, with 14 bases sitting between them. CDR3 region: CASSQGGGLETDTQYF. The CDR3, as DNA: TGTGCCAGCAGCCAAGGGGGGGGGCTTGAGACAGATACGCAGTATTTT.

The chain links TRBV10-3 to TRBJ2-5; D is uncertain. Trimming shortened V by 4 bases and J by 0 bases, and 15 bases separated the two germline ends. The CDR3 is made up of 16 amino acids. In germline, CDR1 is ENHRY, CDR2 SYGVKD. CDR3 coding DNA: TGTGCCATCAGTGCTGGTAGCAGCCAGTACCAAGAGACCCAGTACTTC. This codes for CAISAGSSQYQETQYF.

The CDR3 DNA follows: TGTGCTAGTGGTTTGGTCAACCCTTCCTACAATGAGCAGTTCTTC. This translates into CASGLVNPSYNEQFF. The V call is TRBV12-5, the J call TRBJ2-1; no clear D gene. CDR3 size: 15 residues. In germline, CDR1 is LGHNT, CDR2 FRNRAP. V shed 0 bases and J shed 1 base, with 7 bases lying between them.

The chain is built from TRBV11-2 and TRBJ2-7; 11 positions match TRBD2. Germline V gene data show CDR1 as SGHAT and CDR2 as FQNNGV. Unmatched junction bases numbered 14, after V lost 4 bases and J lost 3 bases. This CDR3 contains 18 residues. CDR3 DNA: TGTGCCAGCAGCTGGGGTTTTAGCGGGAGGGCCGTGGGCTACGAGCAGTACTTC. Translating gives CASSWGFSGRAVGYEQYF.

The V call is TRBV7-8, the J call TRBJ2-1; 10 nucleotides line up with TRBD2. Germline values: CDR1 SGHVS, CDR2 FQNEAQ. The CDR3 extends over 16 amino acids. Trimming at V came to 3 bases and at J to 7 bases, leaving 9 bases not matched to a gene. The CDR3 protein is CASSLRAGGPYNEQFF. The CDR3 bases are TGTGCCAGCAGCTTGCGAGCGGGAGGGCCGTATAATGAGCAGTTCTTC.

The rearrangement joins TRBV9 to TRBJ2-3, with 7 bases lining up with TRBD2. The CDR3 is made up of 10 amino acids. Per the germline V gene, CDR1 is SGDLS and CDR2 is YYNGEE. The V segment lost 7 bases and the J segment 9 bases; nucleotides outside the gene matches: 2. The CDR3 coding sequence is TGTGCCAGCGGGGGGGACACGCAGTATTTT. This sequence encodes CASGGDTQYF. The full variable domain, completed using reference TRBV9 and TRBJ2-3, is DSGVTQTPKHLITATGQRVTLRCSPRSGDLSVYWYQQSLDQGLQFLIQYYNGEERAKGNILERFSAQQFPDLHSELNLSSLELGDSALYFCASGGDTQYFGPGTRLTVL.

This clone has only one observation. This chain links TRBV7-6 with TRBJ2-1, with D unresolved. The CDR3 covers 13 residues. V was pared by 2 bases and J by 5 bases, with 7 bases between. Germline V gene data show CDR1 as SGHVS and CDR2 as FNYEAQ. The CDR3 region is CASSLLTDNEQFF. The CDR3 DNA is TGTGCCAGCAGCTTATTGACGGACAATGAGCAGTTCTTC.

The chain combines TRBV27 with TRBJ2-5; TRBD2 aligns across 7 bases. J lost 5 bases, V lost 5 bases, and 8 bases had no gene match. From germline, CDR1 is MNHEY and CDR2 SMNVEV (reference sequence). The CDR3 runs to 14 residues. In nucleotides, the CDR3 is TGTGCCAGCAGTCCCCGAGCGGGGATGGAGACCCAGTACTTC. Its protein is CASSPRAGMETQYF.

The gene calls are TRBV9 and TRBJ1-4; TRBD1 agrees at 10 bases. The trim removed 2 bases at V and 8 bases at J, leaving 6 bases unmatched. This CDR3 is 15 amino acids long. Germline V gives CDR1 SGDLS, CDR2 YYNGEE. The CDR3 nucleotides are TGTGCCAGCAGCGTGACAGGGGGCATAGGCGAAAAACTGTTTTTT. Its translation is CASSVTGGIGEKLFF.

This chain connects TRBV27 to TRBJ1-2, with 9 bases that match TRBD1. Per the germline V gene, CDR1 is MNHEY and CDR2 is SMNVEV (reference sequence). Trimming removed 2 bases from V and 4 bases from J; junction bases left unmatched: 17. The CDR3 loop spans 19 amino acids. CDR3 residues: CASSLNSGTGLAGGYGYTF. The CDR3 DNA is TGTGCCAGCAGTTTAAATTCGGGGACAGGGCTCGCTGGAGGCTATGGCTACACCTTC.

V is TRBV29-1 and J is TRBJ2-1; D might be TRBD1 or TRBD2, each matching 5 bases. Germline CDR1 is SQVTM and CDR2 is ANQGSEA. This CDR3 spans 12 amino acids. Trimming removed 8 bases at V and 4 bases at J, with 12 bases between. The CDR3 nucleotides are TGCAGCTCCCGGGACCGATACAATGAGCAGTTCTTC. It codes for CSSRDRYNEQFF.

CDR3 in amino acids: CASSGLRWGRHNEQFF. CDR3 nucleotides: TGTGCCAGCAGCGGACTTCGGTGGGGGCGTCACAATGAGCAGTTCTTC. This rearrangement joins TRBV5-5 to TRBJ2-1; D is possibly TRBD1 (6 bases). The CDR3 runs 16 residues. Trimming cost V 4 bases and J 5 bases, with 19 bases left between them. CDR1 is SGHKS, CDR2 YYEKEE, per germline (reference sequence).

This chain connects TRBV11-2 to TRBJ2-4; perhaps TRBD1 as D (6 bases). V shed 1 base and J shed 7 bases, with 14 bases lying between them. From germline, CDR1 is SGHAT and CDR2 FQNNGV. CDR3 length: 15 amino acids. CDR3 protein: CASSLAYRADNIQYF. The CDR3 region has the DNA TGTGCCAGCAGCTTAGCTTACAGGGCGGACAACATTCAGTACTTC. Using reference TRBV11-2 and TRBJ2-4 for the parts outside the CDR3, the full variable domain is EAGVAQSPRYKIIEKRQSVAFWCNPISGHATLYWYQQILGQGPKLLIQFQNNGVVDDSQLPKDRFSAERLKGVDSTLKIQPAKLEDSAVYLCASSLAYRADNIQYFGAGTRLSVL.

This clone was recorded once. The rearrangement joins TRBV7-2 to TRBJ2-3; 12 nucleotides line up with TRBD2. Per the germline V gene, CDR1 is SGHTA and CDR2 is FQGNSA. This CDR3 contains 14 residues. The J segment lost 6 bases and the V segment lost 6 bases, leaving 4 bases of the junction unmatched. CDR3 sequence reads: CASSLAGGLDTQYF. CDR3 nucleotides: TGTGCCAGCAGTCTAGCGGGGGGGCTGGATACGCAGTATTTT. Complete variable domain (other parts from reference TRBV7-2 and TRBJ2-3): GAGVSQSPSNKVTEKGKDVELRCDPISGHTALYWYRQSLGQGLEFLIYFQGNSAPDKSGLPSDRFSAERTGGSVSTLTIQRTQQEDSAVYLCASSLAGGLDTQYFGPGTRLTVL.

With regard to this clone: Other nucleotide sequences in the sample specify the same CDR3. The chain recombines TRBV27 with TRBJ2-7, with D possibly matching TRBD2 (7 bases). The germline gives CDR1 MNHEY, CDR2 SMNVEV (reference sequence). CDR3 length: 15 residues. V gave up 2 bases and J gave up 0 bases, with 11 bases separating them. The DNA for the CDR3 is TGTGCCAGCAGTTTAAGGGGGGGTGGCTCCTACGAGCAGTACTTC. Protein: CASSLRGGGSYEQYF.

This clone has just one count. The chain combines TRBV6-1 with TRBJ1-1; D is possibly TRBD1 (5 bases). The V gene lost 4 bases and the J gene lost 0 bases, with 12 bases spanning the gap. The germline CDR1 and CDR2 sequences are MNHNS and SASEGT. The CDR3 runs 15 residues. The CDR3: CASSAPTVMNTEAFF. The CDR3 DNA sequence: TGTGCCAGCAGTGCCCCGACAGTTATGAACACTGAAGCTTTCTTT.

This clone has only a few counts. This chain connects TRBV7-8 to TRBJ1-2, with 8 bases fitting TRBD1. Trimming cost V 2 bases and J 4 bases; bases outside gene matches: 3. CDR1 is SGHVS, CDR2 FQNEAQ, per germline. The CDR3 runs to 14 residues. In DNA, the CDR3 is TGTGCCAGCAGCTTAACCGGGACAGGCTATGGCTACACCTTC. Translating it yields CASSLTGTGYGYTF.